The rows below give T cell receptor beta chains drawn from one sample of a study of Ad26.COV2.S vaccination and SARS-CoV-2 variants. Profiling relied on immunoSEQ multiplex PCR, and the TCRdb table lists in-frame clones only, not all of them. This table has over 400,000 clones, 80% to 95% appearing once. This sample comprised peripheral blood, obtained in a trial of Ad26.COV2.S vaccine versus placebo. The origin of the receptors is a person aged 18-60 years who received the Ad26.COV2.S COVID-19 vaccine or a placebo. Both conserved end residues are part of each CDR3.

V gene,CDR3 protein
TRBV7-8,CASSHLRSHEQYF
TRBV15,CATSTRTANYGYTF
TRBV19,CASSPGGGTQYF
TRBV9,CASSAPLGGGTEAFF
TRBV4-3,CASSQEDRAAFF
TRBV10-3,CAITSSSYNEQFF
TRBV30,CAWSGGSWTSRTDTQYF
TRBV28,CASRSRGFGGETQYF
TRBV5-6,CASSLPGASTDTQYF
TRBV9,CASSVETGGDEQYF
TRBV15,CATRGGGEETQYF
TRBV4-1,CASSQVGNTGELFF
TRBV19,CATDPGGSNEKLFF
TRBV27,CASSFGTRYTDTQYF
TRBV19,CASSMVPGDQPQHF
TRBV25-1,CASSEPRGRGETQYF
TRBV6-6,CASSYSTGGSGNTIYF
TRBV6-5,CASGDNGAYEQYF
TRBV18,CASSPPSGSSGNTIYF
TRBV7-9,CASERLGREKLFF
TRBV5-6,CASSPGTGAVNYGYTF
TRBV5-1,CASSLGLVSSYEQYF
TRBV9,CASSVAQGDNSPLHF
TRBV6-2/TRBV6-3,CASSHPTGTGWGEKLFF
TRBV18,CASSGDAEAFF
TRBV2,CAARRGDAPTGELFF
TRBV5-4,CASSLGTGLGQPQHF
TRBV10-2,CASSEWWQNNSPLHF
TRBV19,CASSPMGANTEAFF
TRBV15,CATSRERAGGYTF
TRBV4-3,CASSQDLAGEQYF
TRBV6-2/TRBV6-3,CASSPWTSAETQYF
TRBV23-1,CASSQFVRAPAGQYF
TRBV5-1,CASSLSSGGRDEQYF
TRBV3-1/TRBV3-2,CASSHLPDTEAFF
TRBV7-9,CASSLASQGGQETQYF
TRBV6-5,CASSFTGDYGYTF
TRBV5-1,CASSLGLRPYNEQFF
TRBV18,CASSPGGRVDEKLFF
TRBV3-1/TRBV3-2,CASSQWVTGNTIYF
TRBV4-3,CASSQDLSNEQFF
TRBV4-3,CASSQGDLGNQPQHF
TRBV4-1,CASSQFIPAAGANVLTF
TRBV2,CASSGRSGPSEQYF
TRBV12-3/TRBV12-4,CASSSGRTEAFF
TRBV5-5,CASAGGMMWNTEAFF
TRBV4-3,CASSQDRLASTDTQYF
TRBV4-1,CASSQMDRAHEQYF
TRBV30,CAWGNDRRYLNTEAFF
TRBV7-8,CASSLDGGPAGGVYGYTF
TRBV15,CATSSSRWRAGGFQETQYF
TRBV27,CASSLLSSNQPQHF
TRBV30,CAWSTPGPLGADTQYF
TRBV28,CASPSRGELPTEAFF
TRBV2,CASSEKGQGLGYTEAFF
TRBV5-6,CASSLAAGLGTEAFF
TRBV9,CASSVAGPNTGELFF
TRBV25-1,CASSLSPLADTQYF
TRBV5-4,CASSFYGNTIYF